What follows are 22 T cell receptor beta chains derived from one specimen sequenced in a study of blood T cells in healthy people across ages. The authors ran a second PCR of 7 to 11 cycles using a sample-barcoded 5' primer and a J-beta primer mix. TCRdb processed the 5' RACE reads anew with MiXCR; each CDR3 protein has one entry. The sample has around 1,800,000 distinct CDR3 sequences; about two fifths are singletons. Input material: blood. These receptors were collected from a human donor in good health.

The chain employs TRBV7-2 and TRBJ2-3, with 7 bases fitting TRBD2. The ends lost 2 bases at V and 2 bases at J; junction bases unmatched: 13. The CDR3 is 18 residues long. Looked up from germline, CDR1 is SGHTA and CDR2 is FQGNSA. For the CDR3, the DNA is TGTGCCAGCAGCTTACACGGTTTAGCGGGCGTTACCACAGATACGCAGTATTTT. It translates to CASSLHGLAGVTTDTQYF.

The gene calls are TRBV11-1 and TRBJ1-4, with D uncertain. Trimming pared 3 bases from V and 7 bases from J, leaving 12 bases between. The CDR3 sequence is 14 residues long. CDR1 and CDR2 from the germline V gene are SGHAT and FQDESV (reference sequence). Here the CDR3 DNA reads TGTGCCAGCAGCTTTAGGACGGTCGGTGAAAAACTGTTTTTT. It is translated as CASSFRTVGEKLFF.

In its sample, this clonotype was seen once. One junction end does not reproduce the germline sequence, and a read error may be involved. The J gene is TRBJ2-1, the V gene TRBV2, with D uncertain. Germline V gene data show CDR1 as SNHLY and CDR2 as FYNNEI. The CDR3 runs to 14 residues. The CDR3 sequence is CTSTKGISYNEQFF. The CDR3 DNA reads TGTACCAGCACCAAGGGAATTTCCTACAATGAGCAGTTCTTC.

This clonotype occurred a few times. The CDR3 reads CASSYGGGRRLGEQFF. DNA of the CDR3: TGTGCCAGCAGTTACGGCGGGGGGAGGAGGTTGGGTGAGCAGTTCTTC. V is TRBV6-6 and J is TRBJ2-1; the match to TRBD2 covers 8 bases. Germline CDR1 and CDR2: MNHNY and SVGAGI (reference sequence). The CDR3 spans 16 residues. Losses at the gene ends were 2 bases for V and 9 bases for J; bases not matched to a gene: 12.

The V call is TRBV28, the J call TRBJ1-1; D remains ambiguous. The V end was cut by 7 bases, the J end by 7 bases, with 19 bases between. The CDR3 runs 14 residues. Germline V gives CDR1 MDHEN, CDR2 SYDVKM. The CDR3 protein is CASISGAVHFEAFF. The CDR3 bases are TGTGCCAGCATTAGTGGCGCGGTTCACTTTGAAGCTTTCTTT.

This clonotype was picked up many times. The chain has TRBV7-3 and TRBJ2-1; possible D gene TRBD2, 6 bases. The CDR3 runs to 15 residues. The germline CDR1 and CDR2 sequences are SGHTA and FQGTGA. Trimming removed 7 bases from V and 0 bases from J, with 13 bases in between. CDR3 in DNA: TGTGCCAGCACTCCCGGGGGAAGCTCCTACAATGAGCAGTTCTTC. It is translated as CASTPGGSSYNEQFF.

This clonotype was seen more than once but under ten times. CDR3 coding DNA: TGTGCCAGCAGCCCGGGACTAGCGGGGGTGTCATCCTCTGGGGCCAACGTCCTGACTTTC. Its translation: CASSPGLAGVSSSGANVLTF. This chain uses TRBV3-1 with TRBJ2-6, with TRBD2 matching over 14 bases. The CDR3 extends over 20 amino acids. Unmatched junction bases numbered 8, after V lost 4 bases and J lost 0 bases. Germline V gene data show CDR1 as LGHDT and CDR2 as YNNKEL (reference sequence). The whole variable domain, remainder taken from reference TRBV3-1 and TRBJ2-6, is DTAVSQTPKYLVTQMGNDKSIKCEQNLGHDTMYWYKQDSKKFLKIMFSYNNKELIINETVPNRFSPKSPDKAHLNLHINSLELGDSAVYFCASSPGLAGVSSSGANVLTFGAGSRLTVL.

V is TRBV7-7 and J is TRBJ2-3, with TRBD2 matching 8 bases. Germline V gene data show CDR1 as SSHAT and CDR2 as FNYEAQ (reference sequence). There are 16 residues in the CDR3. Trimming at V came to 6 bases and at J to 2 bases, leaving 10 bases not matched to a gene. CDR3 protein: CASSPTPRGATDTQYF. DNA for the CDR3: TGTGCCAGCAGTCCTACGCCGCGGGGGGCCACAGATACGCAGTATTTT.

The chain carries TRBV29-1 and TRBJ1-1; D possibly corresponds to TRBD1 (5 bases). Trimming took 7 bases from V and 3 from J, leaving 21 bases between them. Germline V gene lookup returns CDR1 SQVTM and CDR2 ANQGSEA. The CDR3 is made up of 15 amino acids. The CDR3: CSADSYDRYDTEAFF. CDR3 DNA: TGCAGCGCTGACTCTTATGACAGATACGACACTGAAGCTTTCTTT.

The chain employs TRBV12-3 or TRBV12-4 and TRBJ1-2; possibly TRBD1 for D (5 bases). V lost 10 bases and J lost 2, with 17 bases in between. CDR3 length equals 14 residues. CDR3 bases: TGTGCCATCTATCCGGGGGGTCCCAACTATGGCTACACCTTC. Translation: CAIYPGGPNYGYTF.

The rearrangement uses TRBV13 and TRBJ2-3, with 8 nucleotides matching TRBD2. V was pared by 5 bases and J by 1 base, with 8 bases of the junction left unmatched. Germline lookup yields CDR1 PRHDT and CDR2 FYEKMQ (reference sequence). The CDR3 length is 16 residues. CDR3 sequence: CASSAFVAGRTDTQYF. In DNA form, the CDR3 reads TGTGCCAGCAGCGCCTTCGTAGCGGGGCGCACAGATACGCAGTATTTT. Variable domain in full (rest from reference TRBV13 and TRBJ2-3): AAGVIQSPRHLIKEKRETATLKCYPIPRHDTVYWYQQGPGQDPQFLISFYEKMQSDKGSIPDRFSAQQFSDYHSELNMSSLELGDSALYFCASSAFVAGRTDTQYFGPGTRLTVL.

The chain couples TRBV5-1 to TRBJ2-2; D gene ambiguous. Germline values: CDR1 SGHRS, CDR2 YFSETQ. V shed 3 bases and J shed 5 bases, with 14 bases lying between them. The CDR3 runs to 15 residues. The CDR3 DNA is TGCGCCAGCAGCTACGTCCCCCCGGTGACCGGGGAGCTGTTTTTT. Its translation is CASSYVPPVTGELFF.

This clonotype was counted between two and nine times. This chain uses TRBV9 with TRBJ2-7; D is possibly TRBD1 or TRBD2 (6 bases each). The CDR3 consists of 13 residues. The V end lost 5 bases, the J end lost 5 bases, and 14 bases lay between the germline ends. Germline V gene sequence: CDR1 SGDLS, CDR2 YYNGEE. CDR3 nucleotide sequence: TGTGCCAGCAGTCTTGGGGGGCACCACGAGCAGTACTTC. Encoded protein: CASSLGGHHEQYF.

The chain links TRBV6-6 to TRBJ2-1; the D gene is possibly TRBD1 (6 bases). Germline V gene lookup returns CDR1 MNHNY and CDR2 SVGAGI (reference sequence). The CDR3 loop spans 14 amino acids. The V end lost 6 bases, the J end lost 7 bases, and 16 bases lay between the germline ends. In DNA form, the CDR3 reads TGTGCCAGCAGGAAGACAGGTTGGGGGAATGAGCAGTTCTTC. Amino acid sequence: CASRKTGWGNEQFF.

Ten or more counts support this clonotype. This chain links TRBV12-3 or TRBV12-4 with TRBJ2-5; no firm D call. V gave up 6 bases and J gave up 3 bases, with 8 bases separating them. This CDR3 contains 12 residues. CDR3 in DNA: TGTGCCAGCAGCCCACTCGAAGAGACCCAGTACTTC. As protein: CASSPLEETQYF.

The gene calls are TRBV4-3 and TRBJ1-2; D call uncertain. The CDR3 consists of 13 residues. The V gene lost 0 bases and the J gene lost 7 bases, with 9 bases spanning the gap. Germline assignment: CDR1 LGHNA and CDR2 YSLEER. In nucleotides, the CDR3 is TGCGCCAGCAGCCAAGATCATGGGGTTGGCTACACCTTC. Protein: CASSQDHGVGYTF.

This clonotype was recorded a few times. The chain joins TRBV9 to TRBJ2-3; 12 bases map to TRBD2. V lost 4 bases, J lost 3 bases, and 9 bases stayed unmatched. Per the germline V gene, CDR1 is SGDLS and CDR2 is YYNGEE. The CDR3 is 17 amino acids. This chain's CDR3 is CASSPRGGLAGTDTQYF. CDR3 bases: TGTGCCAGCAGCCCTCGCGGGGGACTAGCGGGTACAGATACGCAGTATTTT.

The chain carries TRBV29-1 and TRBJ1-2; TRBD1 matches 7 bases. The V and J ends lost 6 bases and 1 base, in that order; junction bases with no gene match: 11. Germline V CDR1 and CDR2: SQVTM, ANQGSEA. This CDR3 is built from 15 residues. The CDR3 sequence is CSVWIGTEFNYGYTF. CDR3 in DNA: TGCAGCGTCTGGATTGGGACAGAGTTTAACTATGGCTACACCTTC.

On this clonotype itself: The junction and the germline gene differ at one end; a read error may be behind it. This chain links TRBV7-2 with TRBJ2-4; 7 nucleotides line up with TRBD1. Germline CDR1 is SGHTA and CDR2 is FQGNSA. The CDR3 extends over 15 amino acids. CDR3 loop: CANSLAPVRGREQYF. The CDR3, as DNA: TGTGCCAACAGCTTAGCGCCTGTTAGGGGGCGAGAGCAGTACTTC.

This clonotype appeared a few times. This chain links TRBV7-2 with TRBJ1-2, with 7 bases that match TRBD1. The CDR3 extends over 17 amino acids. The germline gives CDR1 SGHTA, CDR2 FQGNSA. J gave up 6 bases and V 0 bases, and 13 bases lay outside the gene matches. CDR3 in amino acids: CASSLARAAGGINGYTF. CDR3 bases: TGTGCCAGCAGCTTAGCTCGGGCGGCAGGGGGAATTAATGGCTACACCTTC.

J is TRBJ1-2 and V is TRBV2, with D maybe TRBD1 (6 bases). The ends were cut back, 5 bases at V and 8 bases at J, with 18 bases in the middle. Germline values: CDR1 SNHLY, CDR2 FYNNEI. The CDR3 runs to 14 residues. This CDR3 is CASSLVREGQGYTF. CDR3 nucleotides: TGTGCCAGCAGTCTGGTCAGGGAGGGACAAGGCTACACCTTC.

This clonotype turned up a few times. The V and J genes are TRBV7-8 and TRBJ2-3, with TRBD2 matching over 8 bases. J lost 2 bases, V lost 5 bases, and 12 bases had no gene match. CDR1 and CDR2 (germline): SGHVS, FQNEAQ. The CDR3 runs 17 residues. Here the CDR3 reads CASSPRRLAGLTDTQYF. The CDR3 region has the DNA TGTGCCAGCAGCCCCCGCCGGCTAGCGGGCCTCACAGATACGCAGTATTTT.